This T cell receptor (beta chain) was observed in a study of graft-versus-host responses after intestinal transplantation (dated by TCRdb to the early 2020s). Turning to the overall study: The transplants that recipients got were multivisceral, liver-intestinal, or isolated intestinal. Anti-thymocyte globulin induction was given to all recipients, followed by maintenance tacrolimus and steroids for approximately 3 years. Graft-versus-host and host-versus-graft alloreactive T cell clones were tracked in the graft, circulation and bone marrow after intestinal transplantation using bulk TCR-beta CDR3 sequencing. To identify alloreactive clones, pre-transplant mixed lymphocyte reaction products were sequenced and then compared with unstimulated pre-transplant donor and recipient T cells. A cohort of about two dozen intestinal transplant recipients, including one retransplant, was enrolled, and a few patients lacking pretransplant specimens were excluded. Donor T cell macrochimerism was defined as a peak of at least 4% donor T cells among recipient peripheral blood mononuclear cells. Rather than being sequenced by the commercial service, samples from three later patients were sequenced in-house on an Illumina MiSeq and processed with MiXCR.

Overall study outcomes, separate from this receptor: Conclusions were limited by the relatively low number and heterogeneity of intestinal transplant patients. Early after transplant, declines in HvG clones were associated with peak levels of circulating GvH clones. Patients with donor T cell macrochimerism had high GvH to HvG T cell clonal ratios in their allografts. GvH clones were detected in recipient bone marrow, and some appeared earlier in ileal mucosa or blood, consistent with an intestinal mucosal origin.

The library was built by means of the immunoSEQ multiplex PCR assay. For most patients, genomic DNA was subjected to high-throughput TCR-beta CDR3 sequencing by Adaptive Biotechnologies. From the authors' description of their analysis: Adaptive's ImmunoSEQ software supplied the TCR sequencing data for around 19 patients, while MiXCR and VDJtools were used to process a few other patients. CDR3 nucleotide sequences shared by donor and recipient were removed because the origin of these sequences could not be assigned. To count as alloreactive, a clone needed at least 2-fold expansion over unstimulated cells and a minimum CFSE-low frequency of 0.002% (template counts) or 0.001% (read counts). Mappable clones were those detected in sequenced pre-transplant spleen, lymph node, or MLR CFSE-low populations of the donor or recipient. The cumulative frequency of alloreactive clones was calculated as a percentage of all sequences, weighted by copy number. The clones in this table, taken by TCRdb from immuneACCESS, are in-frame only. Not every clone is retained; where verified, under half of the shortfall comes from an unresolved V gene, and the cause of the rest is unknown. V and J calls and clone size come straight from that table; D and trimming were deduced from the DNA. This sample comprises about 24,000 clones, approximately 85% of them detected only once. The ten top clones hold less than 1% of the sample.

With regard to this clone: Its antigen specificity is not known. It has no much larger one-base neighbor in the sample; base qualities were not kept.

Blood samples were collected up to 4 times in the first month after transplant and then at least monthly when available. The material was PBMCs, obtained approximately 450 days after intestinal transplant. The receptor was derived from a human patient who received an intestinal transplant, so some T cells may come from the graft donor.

Read as DNA, the sequence is TGTGCCAGCAGCTTAGACATGAACACCGGGGAGCTGTTTTTT. Its protein product is CASSLDMNTGELFF. The sequence joins TRBV5-4 to TRBJ2-2; too little of a D gene remains to name it. V and J lose 2 bases and 1 base, and a span of 6 bases separates them. The CDR3 contains 14 residues, cysteine and phenylalanine counted. The read is trimmed to its CDR3 DNA, 42 bases read in frame from base 1. CDR1 and CDR2, looked up from the germline V gene (reference sequence), are SGHNT and YYREEE.